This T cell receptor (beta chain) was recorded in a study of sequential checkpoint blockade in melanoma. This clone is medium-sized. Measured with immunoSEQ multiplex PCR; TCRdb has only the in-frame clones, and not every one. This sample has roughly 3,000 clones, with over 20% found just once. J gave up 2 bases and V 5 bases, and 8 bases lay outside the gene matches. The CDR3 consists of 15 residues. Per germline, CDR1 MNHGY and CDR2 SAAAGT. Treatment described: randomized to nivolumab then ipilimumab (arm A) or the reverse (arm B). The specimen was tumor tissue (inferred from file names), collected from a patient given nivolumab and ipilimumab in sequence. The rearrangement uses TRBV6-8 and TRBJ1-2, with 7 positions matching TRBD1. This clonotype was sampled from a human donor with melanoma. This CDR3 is CASSPAGQPNYGYTF. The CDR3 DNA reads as TGTGCCAGCAGTCCGGCGGGACAGCCCAACTATGGCTACACCTTC.